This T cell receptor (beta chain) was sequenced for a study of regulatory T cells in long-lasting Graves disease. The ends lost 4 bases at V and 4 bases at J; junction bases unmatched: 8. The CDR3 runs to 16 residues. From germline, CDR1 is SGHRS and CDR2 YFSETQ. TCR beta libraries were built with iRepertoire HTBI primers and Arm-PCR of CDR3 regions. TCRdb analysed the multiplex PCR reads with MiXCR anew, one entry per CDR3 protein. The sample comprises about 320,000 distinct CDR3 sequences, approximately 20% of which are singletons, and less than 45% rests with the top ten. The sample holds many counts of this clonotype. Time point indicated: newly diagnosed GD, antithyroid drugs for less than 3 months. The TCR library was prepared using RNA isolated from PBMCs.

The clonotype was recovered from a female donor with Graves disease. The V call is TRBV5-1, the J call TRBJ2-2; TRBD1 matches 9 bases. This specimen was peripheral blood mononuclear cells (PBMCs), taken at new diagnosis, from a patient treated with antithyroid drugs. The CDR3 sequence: CASSTTGTGITGELFF. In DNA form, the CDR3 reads TGCGCCAGCAGCACAACCGGGACAGGGATCACCGGGGAGCTGTTTTTT.